This T cell receptor (beta chain) was observed in a study of human thymus T cells. Using immunoSEQ multiplex PCR, the repertoire was profiled, and TCRdb retains in-frame clones only, with some absent. The data contain more than 50,000 clones, approximately 93% of them singletons. Germline V gives CDR1 SGHTA, CDR2 FQGNSA. The junction had 5 bases not matched to a gene; V was cut back by 3 bases and J by 1 base. The CDR3 runs 16 residues. All available leukocytes, rather than a set cell count, yielded the blood DNA. This chain uses TRBV7-2 with TRBJ2-3, with 9 bases matching TRBD2. The TCR comes from a boy in the first two years of life with a congenital heart defect but otherwise immunologically healthy. Source material: blood. Here the CDR3 reads CASSFRLAAGTDTQYF. In DNA, the CDR3 is TGTGCCAGCAGCTTCCGACTAGCGGCCGGCACAGATACGCAGTATTTT.